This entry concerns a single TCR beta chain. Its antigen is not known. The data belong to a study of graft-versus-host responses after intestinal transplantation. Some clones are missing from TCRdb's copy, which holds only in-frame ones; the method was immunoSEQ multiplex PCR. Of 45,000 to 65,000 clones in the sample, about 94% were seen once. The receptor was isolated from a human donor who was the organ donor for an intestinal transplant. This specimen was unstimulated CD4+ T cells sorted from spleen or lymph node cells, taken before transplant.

CDR3 sequence: CASSQDLLVGAKNIQYF. The DNA of the CDR3 is TGCGCCAGCAGCCAAGATCTGTTAGTGGGTGCCAAAAACATTCAGTACTTC. V gene TRBV4-3 combines with J gene TRBJ2-4; D not resolved. The CDR3 loop spans 17 amino acids. Trimming cost V 0 bases and J 1 base, with 13 bases left between them. CDR1 is LGHNA, CDR2 YSLEER, per germline.